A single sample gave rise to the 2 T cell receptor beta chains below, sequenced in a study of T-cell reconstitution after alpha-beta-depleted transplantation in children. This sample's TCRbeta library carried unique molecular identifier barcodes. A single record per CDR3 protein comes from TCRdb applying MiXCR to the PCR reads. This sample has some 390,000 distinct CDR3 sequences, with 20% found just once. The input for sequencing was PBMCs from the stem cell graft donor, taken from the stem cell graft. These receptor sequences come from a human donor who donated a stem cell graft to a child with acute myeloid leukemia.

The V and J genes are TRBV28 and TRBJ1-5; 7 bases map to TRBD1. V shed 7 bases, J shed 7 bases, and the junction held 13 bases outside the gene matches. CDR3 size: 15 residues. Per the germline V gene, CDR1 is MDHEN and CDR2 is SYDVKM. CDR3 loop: CASTPTGTVGQPQHF. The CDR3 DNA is TGTGCCAGCACCCCGACAGGGACCGTAGGCCAGCCCCAGCATTTT.

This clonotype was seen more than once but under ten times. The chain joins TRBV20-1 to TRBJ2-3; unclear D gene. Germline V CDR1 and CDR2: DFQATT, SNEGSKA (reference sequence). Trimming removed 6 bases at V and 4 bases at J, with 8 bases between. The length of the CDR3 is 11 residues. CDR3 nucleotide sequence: TGCAGTGCCCCCGGACCAGATACGCAGTATTTT. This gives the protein CSAPGPDTQYF.